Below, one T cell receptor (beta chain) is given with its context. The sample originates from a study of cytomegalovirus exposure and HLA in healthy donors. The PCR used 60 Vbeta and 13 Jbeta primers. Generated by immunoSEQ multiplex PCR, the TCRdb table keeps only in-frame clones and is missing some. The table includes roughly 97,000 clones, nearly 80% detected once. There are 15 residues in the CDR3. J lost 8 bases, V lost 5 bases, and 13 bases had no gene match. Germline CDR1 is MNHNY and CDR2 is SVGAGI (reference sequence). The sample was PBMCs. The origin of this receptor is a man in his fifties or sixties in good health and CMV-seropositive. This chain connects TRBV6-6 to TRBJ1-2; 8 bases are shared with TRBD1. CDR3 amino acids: CASSLPGTGGGGYTF. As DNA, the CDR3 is TGTGCCAGCAGTCTACCCGGGACAGGCGGCGGAGGCTACACCTTC.